This is a list of T cell receptor beta chains from one sample in a study of identical twins. TCRdb reanalysed the 5' RACE reads using MiXCR and keeps one entry per CDR3 protein. The data show around 500,000 distinct CDR3 sequences, 12% to 15% seen once. These data were also reused for a study on yellow fever vaccine responses in identical twins.

Sequenced input: CD4+ T cells sorted from blood. The source is a woman under 30 in good health. CDR3s include the opening cysteine and the closing phenylalanine or tryptophan. D genes are given only for firm matches. A clone size is listed for some rows: how often the clone was seen (once, few, many), or a class if it is expanded.

17	NA	TRBV11-2	TRBJ2-7	NA	CARSLVSSRLHPYEQYF	TGTGCCAGAAGCTTAGTTAGCTCCAGATTACATCCCTACGAGCAGTACTTC
16	NA	TRBV6-5	TRBJ1-3	NA	CASSYSTTGRGNTIYF	TGTGCCAGCAGTTACTCGACTACAGGGCGTGGAAACACCATATATTTT
12	NA	TRBV7-2	TRBJ1-1	few	CASSRSTTEAFF	TGTGCCAGCAGCCGCTCCACGACTGAAGCTTTCTTT
14	TRBD1	TRBV5-4	TRBJ1-2	few	CASSLLQGAHGYTF	TGTGCCAGCAGCTTGTTACAGGGGGCGCATGGCTACACCTTC
15	TRBD2	TRBV9	TRBJ2-3	once	CASSVAAGGLDTQYF	TGTGCCAGCAGCGTAGCAGCGGGAGGGCTAGATACGCAGTATTTT
17	NA	TRBV28	TRBJ2-6	NA	CASSSLGTSSGANVLTF	TGTGCCAGCAGTTCGCTCGGGACTTCGTCTGGGGCCAACGTCCTGACTTTC
15	NA	TRBV4-3	TRBJ2-2	few	CASSQVQRGTGELFF	TGCGCCAGCAGCCAAGTCCAGCGAGGGACCGGGGAGCTGTTTTTT
13	TRBD2	TRBV3-1	TRBJ2-3	NA	CASSQDRLAPQYF	TGTGCCAGCAGCCAAGATCGACTAGCTCCGCAGTATTTT
16	TRBD1	TRBV5-1	TRBJ2-3	few	CASSLAGDRGSDTQYF	TGCGCCAGCAGCTTGGCTGGGGACAGGGGTTCAGATACGCAGTATTTT
15	NA	TRBV7-6	TRBJ2-1	NA	CASSQDGSSYNEQFF	TGTGCCAGCAGCCAAGACGGGAGCTCCTACAATGAGCAGTTCTTC
15	NA	TRBV7-9	TRBJ2-5	few	CASKRGTADQETQYF	TGTGCCAGCAAACGAGGGACTGCCGACCAAGAGACCCAGTACTTC
14	NA	TRBV6-6	TRBJ2-1	NA	CASSYGTYYNEQFF	TGTGCCAGCAGTTACGGGACTTACTACAATGAGCAGTTCTTC
14	NA	TRBV11-2	TRBJ2-1	NA	CASSLIIAMGEQFF	TGTGCCAGCAGCTTAATTATCGCGATGGGTGAGCAGTTCTTC
16	TRBD1	TRBV18	TRBJ2-7	NA	CASSPEAQGASYEQYF	TGTGCCAGCTCACCAGAAGCCCAGGGGGCGTCCTACGAGCAGTACTTC
13	NA	TRBV28	TRBJ2-1	NA	CASSLPGTREQFF	TGTGCCAGCAGTTTACCCGGGACGAGGGAGCAGTTCTTC
15	TRBD1	TRBV29-1	TRBJ1-2	few	CSATPTGRGNYGYTF	TGCAGCGCAACCCCGACAGGGAGGGGGAACTATGGCTACACCTTC
14	NA	TRBV12-3/TRBV12-4	TRBJ1-1	few	CASRAVRTFTEAFF	TGTGCCAGCAGAGCGGTCAGAACCTTCACTGAAGCTTTCTTT
12	NA	TRBV12-3/TRBV12-4	TRBJ2-5	many	CASSSRYETQYF	TGTGCCAGCAGTTCCCGTTATGAGACCCAGTACTTC
17	NA	TRBV11-1	TRBJ2-6	many	CASSYIWGLSGANVLTF	TGTGCCAGCAGCTACATTTGGGGTCTCTCTGGGGCCAACGTCCTGACTTTC
13	TRBD1	TRBV6-5	TRBJ2-7	few	CASSSTGYYEQYF	TGTGCCAGCAGCTCGACAGGGTACTACGAGCAGTACTTC
15	TRBD2	TRBV6-1	TRBJ2-3	NA	CASSAQRGSTDTQYF	TGTGCCAGCAGTGCCCAGCGGGGTAGCACAGATACGCAGTATTTT
14	NA	TRBV7-2	TRBJ2-5	NA	CASSLGWQGETQYF	TGTGCCAGCAGCTTAGGATGGCAGGGGGAGACCCAGTACTTC
13	NA	TRBV2	TRBJ2-1	few	CASSDWTYNEQFF	TGTGCCAGCAGTGACTGGACCTACAATGAGCAGTTCTTC
14	TRBD2	TRBV29-1	TRBJ2-5	NA	CSVLLAPLQETQYF	TGCAGCGTCCTACTAGCGCCTTTACAAGAGACCCAGTACTTC
14	TRBD2	TRBV24-1	TRBJ2-1	many	CATRRGLAGDEQFF	TGTGCCACCCGCAGGGGACTAGCGGGGGATGAGCAGTTCTTC